This T cell receptor (beta chain) was documented in a study of molecular identifiers for immune sequencing clone quantification. Germline V lookup: CDR1 LGHNT, CDR2 FRNRAP. This CDR3 has 14 amino acids. The germline V and J ends were trimmed by 1 base and 5 bases, with 11 bases remaining between them. This clonotype was seen a few times. TCRdb analysed the PCR reads with MiXCR anew, one entry per CDR3 protein. The top ten hold 0.7% to 1% of the sample, which has around 470,000 distinct CDR3 sequences, about a fifth seen once. Sequenced material: naive CD8+ T cells from blood, with Jurkat cell RNA spiked in. Subset described: FACS-sorted CD8+CD4-CCR7+CD45RA+ naive T cells. The TCR was taken from a human donor in good health. Some libraries in this study had Jurkat cell RNA spiked in. V and J are TRBV12-5 and TRBJ2-5; TRBD1 is a possible D gene (6 bases). The CDR3 sequence: CASGLGPQGETQYF. The DNA for the CDR3 is TGTGCTAGTGGTTTGGGACCCCAGGGGGAGACCCAGTACTTC. The variable domain in full, with the rest retrieved from reference TRBV12-5 and TRBJ2-5, is DARVTQTPRHKVTEMGQEVTMRCQPILGHNTVFWYRQTMMQGLELLAYFRNRAPLDDSGMPKDRFSAEMPDATLATLKIQPSEPRDSAVYFCASGLGPQGETQYFGPGTRLLVL.